The clone carrying this TCR beta chain appeared a few times. Its antigen is unknown. The sample originates from a study of regulatory T cells in long-lasting Graves disease. Looking at the study overall: Patients newly diagnosed with Graves' had been on antithyroid drugs for under 3 months. Study-wide results and limits: Persistent-disease Graves' patients showed less TCR diversity than new cases.

CDR3 size: 17 residues. V lost 1 base, J lost 8 bases, and 15 bases stayed unmatched. The germline V gene has CDR1 DFQATT and CDR2 SNEGSKA (reference sequence). Arm-PCR with iRepertoire HTBI primers amplified the CDR3 regions for these TCR beta libraries. TCRdb fed the multiplex PCR reads into MiXCR, producing one record per CDR3 protein. The data show about 420,000 distinct CDR3 sequences, with roughly 17% seen just once and 20% to 25% held by the top ten. Time point here: newly diagnosed GD, antithyroid drugs for less than 3 months. Isolated PBMC RNA provided the starting material for the TCR library. These same data were also listed under a study on T cells in Graves' hyperthyroidism and ophthalmopathy.

This sample comprised peripheral blood mononuclear cells (PBMCs), obtained at new diagnosis, from a patient treated with antithyroid drugs. The TCR sequence derives from a woman younger than 30 with Graves disease. V is TRBV20-1 and J is TRBJ2-4; the match to TRBD2 covers 9 bases. The chain's CDR3 is CSARGVAGDLRGDIQYF. The CDR3 DNA reads TGCAGTGCTAGAGGGGTAGCGGGAGATCTGAGGGGGGACATTCAGTACTTC.